One sample yielded the 9 T cell receptor beta chains listed below, sequenced in a study of T cell repertoires in cytomegalovirus infection. No antigen is known for these receptors. TCRdb reprocessed the reads via MiXCR and lists one record per CDR3 protein. The sample has hundreds of thousands of distinct CDR3 sequences, 32% seen once; the top ten hold over 10%. The sequencing used cultured CD8+ T cells from PBMCs, collected from culture after CMV antigen stimulation. The receptors derive from a human donor in good health (CMV status not recorded). Some clones in this sample may be carry-over from other donors' samples.

The J gene is TRBJ1-2, the V gene TRBV12-3 or TRBV12-4, with D possibly matching TRBD1 (5 bases). V lost 9 bases and J lost 8, with 16 bases in between. The CDR3 is 12 residues long. CDR3 sequence (DNA): TGTGCCAGTATCGGGGGATTTGCAGGCTACACCTTC. Translating gives CASIGGFAGYTF.

For the CDR3, the DNA is TGTGCCAGCAGCTCAACGTTCTCAGACAGGGGGCCGAGCACTGAAGCTTTCTTT. It translates to CASSSTFSDRGPSTEAFF. The genes are TRBV7-9 and TRBJ1-1, with TRBD1 identical over 10 bases. CDR1 and CDR2 (germline): SEHNR, FQNEAQ (reference sequence). This CDR3 comprises 18 residues. Trimming removed 4 bases from V and 4 bases from J; junction bases left unmatched: 15.

V is TRBV10-2 and J is TRBJ2-2, with 7 bases matching TRBD1. The CDR3 is 13 amino acids. V dropped 6 bases and J dropped 4; count of bases not matched to a gene: 2. Germline CDR1 and CDR2: WSHSY and SAAADI. Written as DNA, the CDR3 is TGCGCCAGCAGGTCAGGGGGCACCGGGGAGCTGTTTTTT. It encodes CASRSGGTGELFF.

This clonotype was recorded a few times. The chain recombines TRBV12-3 or TRBV12-4 with TRBJ2-2; 9 bases agree with TRBD1. The CDR3 is 19 amino acids. The junction had 17 bases not matched to a gene; V was cut back by 6 bases and J by 3 bases. The CDR3 protein is CASRPPGQGSAIHTGELFF. As DNA, the CDR3 is TGTGCCAGCAGACCCCCGGGACAGGGTTCAGCTATTCACACCGGGGAGCTGTTTTTT.

This clonotype was detected only a few times. In DNA, the CDR3 is TGTGCCAGCAGTTACCGGGACGGGAACTATGGCTACACCTTC. This codes for CASSYRDGNYGYTF. The chain couples TRBV6-6 to TRBJ1-2; weak D call: TRBD1 (5 bases). The CDR3 spans 14 residues. Germline V lookup: CDR1 MNHNY, CDR2 SVGAGI (reference sequence). The ends were cut back, 2 bases at V and 2 bases at J, with 9 bases in the middle.

The CDR3 spells CASIPGQGLAGYTF. The CDR3 DNA sequence: TGTGCCAGTATTCCGGGACAGGGTCTGGCTGGCTACACCTTC. This rearrangement joins TRBV19 to TRBJ1-2, with 9 bases that match TRBD1. In germline, CDR1 is LNHDA, CDR2 SQIVND (reference sequence). CDR3 length equals 14 residues. V lost 7 bases to trimming and J lost 7 bases; unmatched junction nucleotides: 10.

This chain links TRBV7-8 with TRBJ2-3, with D tentatively TRBD1 (7 bases). Germline values: CDR1 SGHVS, CDR2 FQNEAQ. V gave up 6 bases and J gave up 3 bases, with 16 bases separating them. This CDR3 contains 15 residues. The CDR3 bases are TGTGCCAGCAGATTTACTAGCAGGGGGACAGATACGCAGTATTTT. Translation: CASRFTSRGTDTQYF.

The chain is built from TRBV19 and TRBJ2-1; no clear D. In germline, CDR1 is LNHDA, CDR2 SQIVND (reference sequence). Trimming pared 1 base from V and 7 bases from J, leaving 8 bases between. This CDR3 has 13 amino acids. The CDR3 is CASSIAVENEQFF. In DNA form, the CDR3 reads TGTGCCAGTAGTATAGCGGTAGAAAATGAGCAGTTCTTC.

The chain links TRBV4-1 to TRBJ2-7; no clear D. V gave up 4 bases and J gave up 1 base, with 11 bases separating them. The CDR3 extends over 14 amino acids. Per the germline V gene, CDR1 is MGHRA and CDR2 is YSYEKL. The CDR3 region has the DNA TGCGCCAGCAGCCCCCGTATGGGGTCCTACGAGCAGTACGTC. Translation: CASSPRMGSYEQYV.